This T cell receptor (beta chain) was sequenced during a study of cytomegalovirus exposure and HLA in healthy donors. In regard to this clone: Its target is unknown.

The CDR3 is made up of 15 amino acids. The germline gives CDR1 SGHRS, CDR2 YFSETQ. The V segment lost 0 bases and the J segment 5 bases; nucleotides outside the gene matches: 3. The PCR contained 60 Vbeta and 13 Jbeta primers. Sequencing was performed with immunoSEQ multiplex PCR; in TCRdb, only in-frame clones are kept and a portion is missing. The data show 80,000 or so clones, 77% seen once. Overall study findings and caveats: A few CMV-associated chains proved CMV antigen-specific in vitro.

Material: PBMCs. The sequence derives from a man aged 50 to 59 in good health and CMV-seropositive. This rearrangement joins TRBV5-1 to TRBJ2-2; 8 bases line up with TRBD2. CDR3 in amino acids: CASSLAAGETGELFF. In DNA, the CDR3 is TGCGCCAGCAGCTTGGCAGCGGGAGAGACCGGGGAGCTGTTTTTT.